What follows are 21 T cell receptor beta chains derived from one specimen sequenced in a study. TCRdb re-called the 5' RACE reads with MiXCR, one entry per CDR3 protein. The sample holds about 54,000 distinct CDR3 sequences, 15% to 20% seen once. The sample comprised naive CD4+ T cells sorted from blood. The subset was: naive CD4+ T cells, CD4+CD45RA+CD25-. The receptors were sampled from a female donor with breast cancer.

This rearrangement joins TRBV6-1 to TRBJ1-5, with TRBD1 as a possible D gene (5 bases). V gave up 8 bases and J gave up 6 bases, with 20 bases separating them. This CDR3 is 15 amino acids long. From germline, CDR1 is MNHNS and CDR2 SASEGT. The CDR3 region is CASGQGRQWGQPQHF. The CDR3 region has the DNA TGTGCCAGCGGTCAGGGACGTCAATGGGGTCAGCCCCAGCATTTT.

The chain carries TRBV28 and TRBJ2-1; 7 nucleotides agree with TRBD2. Germline assignment: CDR1 MDHEN and CDR2 SYDVKM. J was trimmed by 5 bases and V by 9 bases; bases with no gene match: 16. The CDR3 runs 16 residues. CDR3 region: CARTEWEGQLHNEQFF. The CDR3 bases are TGTGCCAGAACGGAGTGGGAGGGCCAGTTGCACAATGAGCAGTTCTTC.

About this clonotype: A much larger clone differs from this one at a single base, so this may be a read error. The rearrangement uses TRBV4-2 and TRBJ2-5, with 7 bases that match TRBD1. The CDR3 covers 15 residues. Germline V gene lookup returns CDR1 LGHNA and CDR2 YNFKEQ. Germline trimming cut 4 bases from V and 1 base from J; bases unmatched to any gene: 6. The CDR3, as DNA: TGTGCCAGCAGCCCTCAGGGGGATGGCCAAGAGACCCAGTACTTC. Protein product: CASSPQGDGQETQYF.

This clonotype was observed a few times. The V and J genes are TRBV5-1 and TRBJ2-5; D is tentatively TRBD1 or TRBD2 (5 bases each). Germline assignment: CDR1 SGHRS and CDR2 YFSETQ. V was clipped by 4 bases and J by 4 bases, with 17 bases between them. The CDR3 runs to 15 residues. The CDR3 DNA sequence: TGCGCCAGCAGCCCACCAGGGCTTGGAGGAGAGACCCAGTACTTC. Its protein product is CASSPPGLGGETQYF.

This clonotype was counted only a few times. The chain has TRBV5-6 and TRBJ2-7; 7 bases are a match to TRBD1. Losses at the gene ends were 4 bases for V and 0 bases for J; bases not matched to a gene: 4. Germline loops: CDR1 SGHDT, CDR2 YYEEEE. This CDR3 comprises 14 residues. CDR3 loop: CASSRGQSSYEQYF. The CDR3 nucleotides read TGTGCCAGCAGCCGGGGACAGTCCTCCTACGAGCAGTACTTC.

A note on this clonotype: A much larger clone lies a single base off, so this may be a read error. This CDR3 fails to terminate in the conserved phenylalanine or tryptophan, so it likely reflects a read error. The DNA is omitted, as the CDR3 cannot be located on it reliably, and the CDR3 follows TCRdb's listing. The rearrangement links TRBV11-1 to TRBJ2-7; the D segment call TRBD2 is taken from the table without a DNA check. The CDR3 numbers 16 amino acids, ends counted. From germline, CDR1 is SGHAT and CDR2 FQDESV (reference sequence). The CDR3 protein is CASSGALLAGTDTPYI.

This chain links TRBV9 with TRBJ2-5, with 12 bases matching TRBD2. Germline CDR1 SGDLS, CDR2 YYNGEE. The V gene end was trimmed by 7 bases and the J gene end by 4 bases; junction bases not matched to a gene: 2. This CDR3 comprises 13 residues. CDR3: CASGGLAGETQYF. As DNA, the CDR3 is TGTGCCAGCGGGGGACTAGCGGGAGAGACCCAGTACTTC. The full variable domain, with the rest looked up from reference TRBV9 and TRBJ2-5, is DSGVTQTPKHLITATGQRVTLRCSPRSGDLSVYWYQQSLDQGLQFLIQYYNGEERAKGNILERFSAQQFPDLHSELNLSSLELGDSALYFCASGGLAGETQYFGPGTRLLVL.

This clonotype occurred a few times. The chain employs TRBV12-3 or TRBV12-4 and TRBJ2-5; D gene ambiguous. The CDR3 runs to 14 residues. V was pared by 1 base and J by 2 bases, with 8 bases between. CDR3 in DNA: TGTGCCAGCAGTTTAGGGGGAAATCAAGAGACCCAGTACTTC. Translation: CASSLGGNQETQYF.

The sample holds a few counts of this clonotype. This chain links TRBV7-9 with TRBJ2-6; D remains ambiguous. The V gene lost 4 bases and the J gene lost 0 bases, with 7 bases spanning the gap. Germline V gives CDR1 SEHNR, CDR2 FQNEAQ (reference sequence). The CDR3 contains 15 residues. The CDR3 region is CASSYLLSGANVLTF. For the CDR3, the DNA is TGTGCCAGCAGCTACCTCCTCTCTGGGGCCAACGTCCTGACTTTC.

This clonotype was seen only a few times. The chain is built from TRBV5-1 and TRBJ2-3; possible D gene TRBD2, 7 bases. Germline CDR1 is SGHRS and CDR2 is YFSETQ. The CDR3 spans 16 residues. Trimming removed 2 bases from V and 0 bases from J, with 13 bases in between. The CDR3 DNA sequence: TGCGCCAGCAGCTTCGCGGGGGACAAAAGCACAGATACGCAGTATTTT. This encodes CASSFAGDKSTDTQYF. The variable domain in full, with the rest retrieved from reference TRBV5-1 and TRBJ2-3, is KAGVTQTPRYLIKTRGQQVTLSCSPISGHRSVSWYQQTPGQGLQFLFEYFSETQRNKGNFPGRFSGRQFSNSRSEMNVSTLELGDSALYLCASSFAGDKSTDTQYFGPGTRLTVL.

This sequence joins TRBV9 and TRBJ2-3, with unresolved D. Germline assignment: CDR1 SGDLS and CDR2 YYNGEE. The CDR3 consists of 15 residues. Trimming cost V 3 bases and J 2 bases, with 13 bases left between them. CDR3 sequence: CASSADAFNTDTQYF. DNA for the CDR3: TGTGCCAGCAGCGCAGACGCGTTCAACACAGATACGCAGTATTTT. Based on the CDR3 plus reference TRBV9 and TRBJ2-3, the full variable domain is DSGVTQTPKHLITATGQRVTLRCSPRSGDLSVYWYQQSLDQGLQFLIQYYNGEERAKGNILERFSAQQFPDLHSELNLSSLELGDSALYFCASSADAFNTDTQYFGPGTRLTVL.

This clonotype was seen many times. The chain couples TRBV7-2 to TRBJ2-3; TRBD1 might be the D (8 bases). There are 17 residues in the CDR3. Trimming cost V 5 bases and J 3 bases, with 21 bases left between them. Germline CDR1 SGHTA, CDR2 FQGNSA. CDR3 DNA: TGTGCCAGCAGCACAGGGGGGGGCGCGGTCGTTACAGATACGCAGTATTTT. This codes for CASSTGGGAVVTDTQYF.

Turning to this clonotype: Germline is not matched at one junction end, which may reflect a read error. V is TRBV5-1 and J is TRBJ2-3, with 11 bases identical to TRBD2. Per germline, CDR1 SGHRS and CDR2 YFSETQ. This CDR3 contains 16 residues. Here the CDR3 reads CASSVLAGGLSDTQYF. The CDR3 DNA reads TGCGCTAGCAGCGTGCTAGCGGGAGGATTGTCAGATACGCAGTATTTT.

CDR3 DNA: TGTGCCAGCAGTTACGCGGGAGTGTCAGATACGCAGTATTTT. Protein: CASSYAGVSDTQYF. This sequence joins TRBV6-6 and TRBJ2-3; TRBD2 aligns across 7 bases. The CDR3 is 14 residues long. The V gene's germline CDR1 is MNHNY and CDR2 SVGAGI (reference sequence). Unmatched junction bases numbered 3, after V lost 2 bases and J lost 4 bases.

The sample holds many counts of this clonotype. The chain has TRBV6-5 and TRBJ1-3; TRBD1 agrees at 8 bases. Trimming at V came to 6 bases and at J to 0 bases, leaving 7 bases not matched to a gene. The CDR3 totals 16 residues. In germline, CDR1 is MNHEY, CDR2 SVGAGI. The CDR3 region is CASSSPQGASGNTIYF. The CDR3 DNA reads TGTGCCAGCAGCTCCCCTCAGGGGGCCTCTGGAAACACCATATATTTT.

The table lists this clonotype with many counts. This chain uses TRBV29-1 with TRBJ1-2, with D perhaps TRBD1 (6 bases). In germline, CDR1 is SQVTM, CDR2 ANQGSEA. The CDR3 sequence is 14 residues long. V lost 1 base, J lost 4 bases, and 13 bases lay in between. The CDR3 sequence: CSVEGGGDGYGYTF. CDR3 bases: TGCAGCGTTGAAGGTGGGGGCGACGGCTATGGCTACACCTTC.

The chain couples TRBV5-4 to TRBJ1-5, with a possible D match to TRBD1 (6 bases). Per germline, CDR1 SGHNT and CDR2 YYREEE (reference sequence). The CDR3 covers 14 residues. Trimming pared 3 bases from V and 7 bases from J, leaving 14 bases between. CDR3 DNA: TGTGCCAGCAGCTCGGGGGGCGGGAGGCAGCCCCAGCATTTT. It codes for CASSSGGGRQPQHF.

The table lists this clonotype with many counts. The chain recombines TRBV7-9 with TRBJ1-2; D uncertain. Trimming took off 1 base at V and 6 bases at J, with 6 bases between the two ends. CDR3 size: 12 residues. Germline assignment: CDR1 SEHNR and CDR2 FQNEAQ (reference sequence). CDR3 nucleotides: TGTGCCAGCAGCTTAGACATCGATGGCTACACCTTC. Translation: CASSLDIDGYTF.

The rearrangement joins TRBV9 to TRBJ2-5, with 7 bases fitting TRBD2. J was trimmed by 2 bases and V by 4 bases; bases with no gene match: 11. This CDR3 has 16 amino acids. CDR1 and CDR2 from the germline V gene are SGDLS and YYNGEE. The CDR3 DNA follows: TGTGCCAGCAGCCCTGGGTCTAGCGGCCATCAAGAGACCCAGTACTTC. It codes for CASSPGSSGHQETQYF.

Points on this clonotype: The CDR3 ends on some other residue instead of the conserved phenylalanine or tryptophan, so this is likely a read error. V is TRBV20-1 and J is TRBJ1-5; D ambiguous. Per germline, CDR1 DFQATT and CDR2 SNEGSKA (reference sequence). V lost 0 bases, J lost 7 bases, and 16 bases lay in between. This CDR3 contains 15 residues. CDR3 region: CSARDPRHFSQPQHV. The CDR3 DNA follows: TGCAGTGCTAGAGATCCCCGCCATTTCTCCCAGCCCCAGCATGTT.

This clonotype is termed medium-sized. This rearrangement joins TRBV29-1 to TRBJ2-1; 10 bases align to TRBD2. Germline V CDR1 and CDR2: SQVTM, ANQGSEA. The CDR3 consists of 14 residues. The J segment lost 2 bases and the V segment lost 6 bases, leaving 4 bases of the junction unmatched. The chain's CDR3 is CSVYTSGTYNEQFF. DNA of the CDR3: TGCAGCGTGTATACTAGCGGGACCTACAATGAGCAGTTCTTC.